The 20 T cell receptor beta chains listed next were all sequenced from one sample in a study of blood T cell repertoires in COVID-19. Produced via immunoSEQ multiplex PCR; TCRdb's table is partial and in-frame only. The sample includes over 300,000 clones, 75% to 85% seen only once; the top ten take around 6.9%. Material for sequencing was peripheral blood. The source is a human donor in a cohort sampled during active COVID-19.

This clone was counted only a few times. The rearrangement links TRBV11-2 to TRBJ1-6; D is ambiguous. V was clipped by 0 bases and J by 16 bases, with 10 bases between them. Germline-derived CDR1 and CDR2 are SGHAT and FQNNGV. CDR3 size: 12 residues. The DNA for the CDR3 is TGTGCCAGCAGCTTAGATCGTCAGACACTCCACTTT. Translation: CASSLDRQTLHF.

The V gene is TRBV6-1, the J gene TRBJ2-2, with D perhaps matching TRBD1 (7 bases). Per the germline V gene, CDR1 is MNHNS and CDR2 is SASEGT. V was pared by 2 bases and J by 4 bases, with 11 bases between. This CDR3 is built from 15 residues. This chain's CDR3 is CASSEQGGFTGELFF. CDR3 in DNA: TGTGCCAGCAGTGAACAGGGGGGTTTCACCGGGGAGCTGTTTTTT.

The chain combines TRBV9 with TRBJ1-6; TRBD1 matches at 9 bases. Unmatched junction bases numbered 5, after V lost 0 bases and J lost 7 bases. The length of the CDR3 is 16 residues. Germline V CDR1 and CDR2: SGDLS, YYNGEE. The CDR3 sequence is CASSVGRDRENSPLHF. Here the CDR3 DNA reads TGTGCCAGCAGCGTAGGAAGGGACAGGGAAAATTCACCCCTCCACTTT.

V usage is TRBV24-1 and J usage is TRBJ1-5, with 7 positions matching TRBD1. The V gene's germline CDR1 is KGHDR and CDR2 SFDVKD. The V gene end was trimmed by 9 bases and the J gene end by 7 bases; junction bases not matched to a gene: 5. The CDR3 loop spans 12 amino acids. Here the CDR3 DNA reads TGTGCCACCTCGACAGGGCAACAGCCCCAGCATTTT. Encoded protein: CATSTGQQPQHF.

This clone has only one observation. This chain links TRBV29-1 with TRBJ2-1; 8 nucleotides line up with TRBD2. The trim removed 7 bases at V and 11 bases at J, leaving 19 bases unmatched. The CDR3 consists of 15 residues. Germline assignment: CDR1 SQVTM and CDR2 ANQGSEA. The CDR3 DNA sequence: TGCAGCGGGCAGGACGTAGCGGGGCGGCCAGGCCAGCAGTTCTTC. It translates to CSGQDVAGRPGQQFF.

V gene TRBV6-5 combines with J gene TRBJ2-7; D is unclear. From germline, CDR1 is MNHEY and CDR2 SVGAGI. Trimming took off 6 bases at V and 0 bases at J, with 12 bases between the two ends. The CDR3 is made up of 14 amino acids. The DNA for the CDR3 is TGTGCCAGCAGCAATTCCTACGACTCCTACGAGCAGTACTTC. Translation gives CASSNSYDSYEQYF.

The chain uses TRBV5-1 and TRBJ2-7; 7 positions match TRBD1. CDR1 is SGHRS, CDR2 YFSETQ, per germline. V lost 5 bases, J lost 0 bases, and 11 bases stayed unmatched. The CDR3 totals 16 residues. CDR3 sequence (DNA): TGCGCCAGCAGGGAAAGGGACAGCCAACTCTCCTACGAGCAGTACTTC. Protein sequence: CASRERDSQLSYEQYF.

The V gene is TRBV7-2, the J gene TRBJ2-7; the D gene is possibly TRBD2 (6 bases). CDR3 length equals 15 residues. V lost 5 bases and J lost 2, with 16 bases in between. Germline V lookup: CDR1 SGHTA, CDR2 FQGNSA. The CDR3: CASSPRSGRTYEQYF. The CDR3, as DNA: TGTGCCAGCAGCCCTAGGAGCGGGCGAACCTACGAGCAGTACTTC.

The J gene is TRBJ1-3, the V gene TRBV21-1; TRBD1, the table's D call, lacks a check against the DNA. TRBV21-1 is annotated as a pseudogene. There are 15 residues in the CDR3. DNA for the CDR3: TGTGCCAGCAGCAAAGAGGGCAGGGCAGGAAACACCATATATTTT. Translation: CASSKEGRAGNTIYF.

CDR3 sequence (DNA): TGTGCCAGCAGTTATCATCACAGACCCTACGAGCAGTACTTC. It is translated as CASSYHHRPYEQYF. The rearrangement links TRBV6-6 to TRBJ2-7; unclear D gene. CDR3 length: 14 residues. Trimming took 3 bases from V and 2 from J, leaving 11 bases between them. Germline V lookup: CDR1 MNHNY, CDR2 SVGAGI (reference sequence).

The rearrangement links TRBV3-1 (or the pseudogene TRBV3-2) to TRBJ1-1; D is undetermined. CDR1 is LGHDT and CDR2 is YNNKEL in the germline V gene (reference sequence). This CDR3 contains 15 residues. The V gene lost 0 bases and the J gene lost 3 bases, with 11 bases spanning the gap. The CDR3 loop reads CASSQEAGIYTEAFF. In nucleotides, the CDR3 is TGTGCCAGCAGCCAAGAGGCAGGAATCTACACTGAAGCTTTCTTT.

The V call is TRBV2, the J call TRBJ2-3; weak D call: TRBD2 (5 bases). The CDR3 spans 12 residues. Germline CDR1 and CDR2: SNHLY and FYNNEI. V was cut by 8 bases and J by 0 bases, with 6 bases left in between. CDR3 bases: TGTGCCAGCGGCGGGAGCACAGATACGCAGTATTTT. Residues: CASGGSTDTQYF.

The CDR3 is CAWTGRDRINSPLHF. As DNA, the CDR3 is TGTGCCTGGACCGGACGGGACAGGATTAATTCACCCCTCCACTTT. The chain has TRBV30 and TRBJ1-6; 8 bases map to TRBD1. From germline, CDR1 is GTSNPN and CDR2 SVGIG (reference sequence). The V and J ends lost 4 bases and 6 bases, in that order; junction bases with no gene match: 8. This CDR3 region has 15 residues.

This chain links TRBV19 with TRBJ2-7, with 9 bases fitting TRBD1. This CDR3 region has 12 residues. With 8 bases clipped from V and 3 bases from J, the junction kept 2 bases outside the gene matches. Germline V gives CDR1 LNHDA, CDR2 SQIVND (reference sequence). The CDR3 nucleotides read TGTGCCAGTGGGACAGGGAACTACGAGCAGTACTTC. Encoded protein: CASGTGNYEQYF.

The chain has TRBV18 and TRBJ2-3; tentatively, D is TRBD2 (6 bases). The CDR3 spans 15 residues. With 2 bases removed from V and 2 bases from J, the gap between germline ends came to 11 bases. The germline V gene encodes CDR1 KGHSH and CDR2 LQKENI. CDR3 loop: CASSPEGGATDTQYF. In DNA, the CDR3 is TGTGCCAGCTCACCAGAGGGCGGGGCCACAGATACGCAGTATTTT.

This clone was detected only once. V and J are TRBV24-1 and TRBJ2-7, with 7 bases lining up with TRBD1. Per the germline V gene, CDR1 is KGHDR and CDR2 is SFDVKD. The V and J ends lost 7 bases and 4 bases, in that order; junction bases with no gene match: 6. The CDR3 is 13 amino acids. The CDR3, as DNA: TGTGCCACCAGGATGACAGGGCGGTACGAGCAGTACTTC. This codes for CATRMTGRYEQYF.

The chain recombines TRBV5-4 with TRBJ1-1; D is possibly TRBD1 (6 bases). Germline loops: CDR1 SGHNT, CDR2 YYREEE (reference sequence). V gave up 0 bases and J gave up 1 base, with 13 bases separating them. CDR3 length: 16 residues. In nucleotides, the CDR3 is TGTGCCAGCAGCTTGGATTTAAGGGGGGGGAACACTGAAGCTTTCTTT. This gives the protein CASSLDLRGGNTEAFF.

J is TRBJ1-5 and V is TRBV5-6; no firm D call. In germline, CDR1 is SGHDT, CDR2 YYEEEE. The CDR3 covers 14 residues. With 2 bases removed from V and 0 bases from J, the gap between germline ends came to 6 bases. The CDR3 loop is CASSFIFSNQPQHF. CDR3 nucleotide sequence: TGTGCCAGCAGCTTCATTTTTAGCAATCAGCCCCAGCATTTT.

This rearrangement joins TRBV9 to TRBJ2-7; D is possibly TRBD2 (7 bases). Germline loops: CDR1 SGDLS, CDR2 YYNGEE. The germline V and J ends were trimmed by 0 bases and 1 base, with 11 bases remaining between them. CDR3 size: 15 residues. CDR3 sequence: CASSVDGGHSYEQYF. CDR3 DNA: TGTGCCAGCAGCGTAGACGGGGGGCATTCCTACGAGCAGTACTTC.

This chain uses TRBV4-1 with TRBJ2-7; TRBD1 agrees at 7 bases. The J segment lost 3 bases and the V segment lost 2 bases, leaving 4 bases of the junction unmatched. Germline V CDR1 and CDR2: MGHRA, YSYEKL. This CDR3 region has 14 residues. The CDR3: CASSQTGVGYEQYF. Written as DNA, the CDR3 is TGCGCCAGCAGCCAAACAGGGGTAGGCTACGAGCAGTACTTC.